This T cell receptor (beta chain) derives from a study of control samples from healthy donors and cancer patients. The trim removed 4 bases at V and 6 bases at J, leaving 9 bases unmatched. The CDR3 totals 15 residues. Germline V gene sequence: CDR1 KGHSH, CDR2 LQKENI. Profiled with immunoSEQ multiplex PCR; TCRdb holds only in-frame clones, not every one. The sample lists fewer than 110,000 clones; around nine tenths were seen once. The rearrangement links TRBV18 to TRBJ1-2; the match to TRBD1 covers 9 bases. The sequence came from a man between 60 and 75 years old with lung cancer. The sequencing sample was made of PBMCs. CDR3 nucleotides: TGTGCCAGCTCACATCTGGACAGGGGCAGGGATGGCTACACCTTC. Translated, it gives CASSHLDRGRDGYTF.